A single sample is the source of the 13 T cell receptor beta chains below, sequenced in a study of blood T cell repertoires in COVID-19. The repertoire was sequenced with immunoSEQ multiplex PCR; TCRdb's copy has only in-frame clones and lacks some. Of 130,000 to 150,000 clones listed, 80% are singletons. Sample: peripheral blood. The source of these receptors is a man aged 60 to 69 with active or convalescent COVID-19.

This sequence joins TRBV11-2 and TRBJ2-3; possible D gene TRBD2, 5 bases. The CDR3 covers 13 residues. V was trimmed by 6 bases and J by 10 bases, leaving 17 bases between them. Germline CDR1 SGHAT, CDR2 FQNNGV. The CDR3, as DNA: TGTGCCAGCAGACCCCAAGTAGGGAGTGCGCAGTATTTT. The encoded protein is CASRPQVGSAQYF.

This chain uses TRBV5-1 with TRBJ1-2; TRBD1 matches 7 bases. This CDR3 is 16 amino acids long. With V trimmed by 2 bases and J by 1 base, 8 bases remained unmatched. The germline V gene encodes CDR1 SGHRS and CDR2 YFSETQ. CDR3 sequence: CASSFAGTDLNYGYTF. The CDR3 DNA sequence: TGCGCCAGCAGCTTCGCCGGGACAGACCTTAACTATGGCTACACCTTC.

The CDR3 region is CAISESGRGTQYF. The CDR3 DNA reads TGTGCCATCAGTGAGAGCGGCAGAGGGACCCAGTACTTC. The chain recombines TRBV10-3 with TRBJ2-5, with D maybe TRBD2 (5 bases). The germline CDR1 and CDR2 sequences are ENHRY and SYGVKD. The V end lost 2 bases, the J end lost 7 bases, and 11 bases lay between the germline ends. The CDR3 spans 13 residues.

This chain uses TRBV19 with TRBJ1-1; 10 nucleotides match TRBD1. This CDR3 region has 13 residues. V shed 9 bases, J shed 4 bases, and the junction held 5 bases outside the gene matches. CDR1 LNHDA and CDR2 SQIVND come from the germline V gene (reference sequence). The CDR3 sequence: CASGQGVVTEAFF. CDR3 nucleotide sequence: TGTGCCAGCGGACAGGGGGTCGTCACTGAAGCTTTCTTT.

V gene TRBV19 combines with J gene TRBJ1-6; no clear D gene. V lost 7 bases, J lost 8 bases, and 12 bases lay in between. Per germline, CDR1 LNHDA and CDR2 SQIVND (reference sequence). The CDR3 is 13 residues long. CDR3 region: CASTSRGDSPLHF. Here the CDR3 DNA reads TGTGCCAGTACCAGCCGTGGAGATTCACCCCTCCACTTT.

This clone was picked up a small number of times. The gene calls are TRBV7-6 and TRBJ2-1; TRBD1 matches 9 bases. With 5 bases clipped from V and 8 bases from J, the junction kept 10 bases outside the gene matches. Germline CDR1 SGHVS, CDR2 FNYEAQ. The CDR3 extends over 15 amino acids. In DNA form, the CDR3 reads TGTGCCAGCAGCACCAACAGGGGGCTTATCGATGAGCAGTTCTTC. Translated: CASSTNRGLIDEQFF.

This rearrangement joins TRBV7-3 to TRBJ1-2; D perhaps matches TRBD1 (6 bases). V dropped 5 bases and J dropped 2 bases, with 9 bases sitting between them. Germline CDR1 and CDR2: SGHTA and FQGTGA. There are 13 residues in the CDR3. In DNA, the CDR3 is TGTGCCAGCAGCCGGGACACCAACTATGGCTACACCTTC. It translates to CASSRDTNYGYTF.

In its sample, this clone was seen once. The CDR3 DNA reads as TGTGCCAGCAGCCAAGCCCGAGGCAGGGTGGACACCGGGGAGCTGTTTTTT. It codes for CASSQARGRVDTGELFF. V gene TRBV4-2 combines with J gene TRBJ2-2; a possible D gene is TRBD1 (5 bases). Looked up from germline, CDR1 is LGHNA and CDR2 is YNFKEQ. The CDR3 spans 17 residues. Between the trimmed V and J ends, which lost 1 base and 3 bases, there was a span of 15 bases.

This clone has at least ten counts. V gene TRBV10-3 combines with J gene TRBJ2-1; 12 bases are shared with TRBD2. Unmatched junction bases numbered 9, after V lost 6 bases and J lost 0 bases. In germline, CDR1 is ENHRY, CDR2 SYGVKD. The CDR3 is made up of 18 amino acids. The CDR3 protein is CAIRDTSGRPSSYNEQFF. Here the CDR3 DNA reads TGTGCCATCAGGGATACTAGCGGGAGGCCCTCCTCCTACAATGAGCAGTTCTTC.

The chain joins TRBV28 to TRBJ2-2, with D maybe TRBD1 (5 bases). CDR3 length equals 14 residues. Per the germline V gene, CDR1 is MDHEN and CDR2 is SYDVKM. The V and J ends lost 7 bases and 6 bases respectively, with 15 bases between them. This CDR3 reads CASKRPGSPGELFF. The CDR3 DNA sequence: TGTGCCAGCAAGAGACCAGGGTCTCCCGGGGAGCTGTTTTTT.

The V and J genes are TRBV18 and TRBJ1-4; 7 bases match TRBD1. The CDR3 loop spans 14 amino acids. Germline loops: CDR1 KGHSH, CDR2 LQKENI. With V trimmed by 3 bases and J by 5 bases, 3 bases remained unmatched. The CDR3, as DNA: TGTGCCAGCTCACCGGGACAGCCCAATGAAAAACTGTTTTTT. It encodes CASSPGQPNEKLFF.

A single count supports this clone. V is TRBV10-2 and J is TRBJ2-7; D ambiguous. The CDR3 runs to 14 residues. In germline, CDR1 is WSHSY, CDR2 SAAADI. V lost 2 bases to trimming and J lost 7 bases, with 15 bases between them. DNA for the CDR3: TGCGCCAGCAGTGAGCGAGGCCCGATTAGGGAGCAGTACTTC. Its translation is CASSERGPIREQYF.

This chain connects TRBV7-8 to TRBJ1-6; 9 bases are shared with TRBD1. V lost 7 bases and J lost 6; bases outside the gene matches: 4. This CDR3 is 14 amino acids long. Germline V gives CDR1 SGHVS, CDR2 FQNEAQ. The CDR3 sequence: CASTRQGGNSPLHF. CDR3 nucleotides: TGTGCCAGCACGAGACAGGGGGGTAATTCACCCCTCCACTTT.